Listed below are T cell receptor beta chains from one sample, sequenced in a study of cytomegalovirus exposure and HLA in healthy donors. The method was immunoSEQ multiplex PCR; TCRdb's version includes in-frame clones alone and lacks a portion of them. This table holds approximately 89,000 clones, about 80% found once. The specimen sequenced was PBMCs. These receptors were collected from a human donor in good health. CDR3s leave out the opening cysteine and the closing phenylalanine or tryptophan.

TRBJ1-1 | TRBV2 | ASSSQGVEAF
TRBJ1-4 | TRBV7-2 | ASSYDRNEKLF
TRBJ1-1 | TRBV29-1 | SVVEEPEAF
TRBJ2-7 | TRBV9 | ASSPSRGTYEQY
TRBJ2-7 | TRBV5-1 | ASSLAQGPSYEQY
TRBJ2-7 | TRBV7-2 | ASSLWDRAYEQY
TRBJ1-2 | TRBV4-3 | ASSHTPGQGHDGYT
TRBJ2-7 | TRBV5-1 | ASSQGGLALYEQY
TRBJ2-3 | TRBV7-9 | ASNTLAGPRLAVDTQY
TRBJ2-3 | TRBV5-6 | ASSLGGRGDTQY
TRBJ1-6 | TRBV19 | ASTTSAGHENSPLH
TRBJ2-7 | TRBV6-1 | ASSEAGIGSYEQY
TRBJ2-3 | TRBV9 | ASRPGAAADTQY
TRBJ1-5 | TRBV28 | ASSTYSNQPQH
TRBJ1-1 | TRBV19 | ASSVATGVYTEAF
TRBJ2-3 | TRBV5-4 | ASSLGTSGTDTQY
TRBJ2-5 | TRBV6-5 | ASSIGGGQETQY
TRBJ2-1 | TRBV19 | ASTPTGTSGLEGQF
TRBJ1-2 | TRBV28 | ASSLQGQNYGYT
TRBJ2-1 | TRBV30 | AWRIGGASEQF
TRBJ1-2 | TRBV28 | ASSQGGNNYGYT
TRBJ2-5 | TRBV6-1 | ASRGQGMIETQY
TRBJ2-5 | TRBV28 | ASSLSAGTYQETQY
TRBJ2-3 | TRBV6-5 | ASRVAGITDTQY
TRBJ1-6 | TRBV6-1 | ASSEFAGNNSPLH
TRBJ1-5 | TRBV7-6 | ASSLTRDRGRNQPQH
TRBJ2-5 | TRBV10-3 | AISALADQETQY
TRBJ2-5 | TRBV6-5 | ASSYSGGTQY
TRBJ2-2 | TRBV5-4 | ASSKEGNTGELF
TRBJ2-2 | TRBV7-3 | ASSPGGELF
TRBJ2-5 | TRBV7-2 | ASSLGGGVGETQY
TRBJ1-1 | TRBV19 | ASSSQGSATEAF
TRBJ2-3 | TRBV6-4 | ASSDTAGSDTQY
TRBJ1-1 | TRBV27 | ASSLLGTSIMNTEAF
TRBJ2-5 | TRBV29-1 | SYWGRAEAQY
TRBJ2-1 | TRBV18 | ASSSRTDNEQF
TRBJ1-1 | TRBV6-6 | ASSYGRGPNWTF
TRBJ2-1 | TRBV5-4 | ASSLESFSSYNEQF
TRBJ2-7 | TRBV11-2 | ASSLRRGGPYEQY
TRBJ1-4 | TRBV19 | ASTLQGTNEKLF
TRBJ2-1 | TRBV2 | ASSGSSYNEQF
TRBJ1-1 | TRBV7-2 | ASSILQGTEAF
TRBJ1-5 | TRBV6-5 | ASSYRGGQPQH
TRBJ2-1 | TRBV7-8 | ASSPWAGGNEQF
TRBJ1-1 | TRBV6-4 | VRGDRGRRTEAF
TRBJ2-1 | TRBV9 | ASSVSTSGGYNEQF
TRBJ1-1 | TRBV5-1 | ASSLEGSTEAF
TRBJ2-1 | TRBV5-1 | ASSWGLGYNEQF
TRBJ2-2 | TRBV4-3 | ASSQEGGAGELF
TRBJ1-2 | TRBV7-6 | ASSPGQTGLHGYT
TRBJ2-3 | TRBV7-9 | ASSPLSADPADTQY
TRBJ2-4 | TRBV6-1 | ASTSVLAKNIQY
TRBJ2-7 | TRBV5-1 | ASSLGGNTASEQY
TRBJ1-2 | TRBV19 | ASSMTGNPYGYT
TRBJ2-7 | TRBV7-2 | ASSTRQGFNEQY